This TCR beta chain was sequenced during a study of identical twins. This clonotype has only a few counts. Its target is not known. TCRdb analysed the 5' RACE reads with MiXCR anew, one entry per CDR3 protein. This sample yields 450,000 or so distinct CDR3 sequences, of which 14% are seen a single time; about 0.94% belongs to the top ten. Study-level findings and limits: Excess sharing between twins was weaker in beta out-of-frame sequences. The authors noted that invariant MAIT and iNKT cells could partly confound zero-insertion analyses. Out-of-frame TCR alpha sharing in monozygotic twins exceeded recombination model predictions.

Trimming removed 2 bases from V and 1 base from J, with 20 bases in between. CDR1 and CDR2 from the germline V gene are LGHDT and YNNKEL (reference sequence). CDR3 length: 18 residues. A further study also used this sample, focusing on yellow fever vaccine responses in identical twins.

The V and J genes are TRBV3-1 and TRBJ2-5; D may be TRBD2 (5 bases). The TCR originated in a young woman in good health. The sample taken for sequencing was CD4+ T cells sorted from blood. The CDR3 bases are TGTGCCAGCAGCCAAAAAACTCTGCGGGCTCAGAGCCAAGAGACCCAGTACTTC. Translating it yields CASSQKTLRAQSQETQYF.